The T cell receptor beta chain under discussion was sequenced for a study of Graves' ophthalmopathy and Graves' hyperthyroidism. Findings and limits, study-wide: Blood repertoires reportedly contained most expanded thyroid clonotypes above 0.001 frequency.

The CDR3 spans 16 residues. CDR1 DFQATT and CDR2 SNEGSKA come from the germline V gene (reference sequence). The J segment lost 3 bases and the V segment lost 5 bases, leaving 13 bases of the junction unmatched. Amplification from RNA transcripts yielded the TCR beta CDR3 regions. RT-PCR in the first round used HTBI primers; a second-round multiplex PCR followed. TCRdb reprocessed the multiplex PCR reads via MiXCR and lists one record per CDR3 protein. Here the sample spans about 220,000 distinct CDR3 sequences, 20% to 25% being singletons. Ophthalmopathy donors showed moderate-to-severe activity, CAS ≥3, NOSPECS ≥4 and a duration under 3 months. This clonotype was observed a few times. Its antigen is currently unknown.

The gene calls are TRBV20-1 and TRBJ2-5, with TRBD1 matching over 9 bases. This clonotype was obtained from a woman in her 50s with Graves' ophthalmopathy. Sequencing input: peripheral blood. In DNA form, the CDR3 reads TGCAGTGCTGTCCCGACAGGGGGATTGGCAAAAGAGACCCAGTACTTC. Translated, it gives CSAVPTGGLAKETQYF.